This entry lists 4 T cell receptor beta chains sequenced from one sample in a study of T cell responses to AZD1222 COVID-19 vaccine. TCRdb's table, derived via immunoSEQ multiplex PCR, lists solely in-frame clones and lacks some. The table records 60,000 to 75,000 clones, less than 90% of them present only once. The sample in question was peripheral blood, obtained on day 0 of AZD1222 vaccination. These TCRs come from an adult in good health.

The V call is TRBV2, the J call TRBJ2-1; TRBD2 agrees at 11 bases. The length of the CDR3 is 15 residues. The V gene end was trimmed by 5 bases and the J gene end by 8 bases; junction bases not matched to a gene: 8. Per germline, CDR1 SNHLY and CDR2 FYNNEI. CDR3 nucleotides: TGTGCCAGCAGTAATCTACTAGCGGGGGCCTATGAGCAGTTCTTC. It yields the protein CASSNLLAGAYEQFF.

The rearrangement links TRBV2 to TRBJ1-2; TRBD1 aligns across 9 bases. The germline gives CDR1 SNHLY, CDR2 FYNNEI. V dropped 9 bases and J dropped 6; count of bases not matched to a gene: 8. This CDR3 is built from 13 residues. The chain's CDR3 is CARMGQGVNGYTF. The CDR3 DNA sequence: TGTGCCAGGATGGGACAGGGTGTAAATGGCTACACCTTC.

A few counts support this clone. This sequence joins TRBV11-3 and TRBJ1-1; maybe TRBD1 (5 bases). This CDR3 spans 13 amino acids. The V and J ends lost 4 bases and 3 bases respectively, with 9 bases between them. Germline V CDR1 and CDR2: SGHNT, YENEEA. Written as DNA, the CDR3 is TGTGCCAGCAGCTATGAGGGGCACACTGAAGCTTTCTTT. Translating it yields CASSYEGHTEAFF.

V usage is TRBV18 and J usage is TRBJ1-5, with D hard to call. The V and J ends lost 2 bases and 2 bases respectively, with 7 bases between them. Germline V gene sequence: CDR1 KGHSH, CDR2 LQKENI. The CDR3 consists of 14 residues. For the CDR3, the DNA is TGTGCCAGCTCACCAACCCTTCGCAATCAGCCCCAGCATTTT. Amino acids: CASSPTLRNQPQHF.